Below, one TCR beta chain is given with its context. This entry comes from a study of blood T cell repertoires in COVID-19. The method was immunoSEQ multiplex PCR; TCRdb's version includes in-frame clones alone and lacks a portion of them. The sample contains some 200,000 clones, 88% of which appear only once. Assignments of participants to cohorts depended upon their own reported clinical history. Sequenced sample: PBMCs or T cells enriched from blood (not recorded which). This TCR was recovered from a woman in her 30s who had recovered from COVID-19.

CDR3 sequence (DNA): TGTGCCAGCTCACCCTCGACAGGGCTAAATTCACCCCTCCACTTT. The encoded protein is CASSPSTGLNSPLHF. The chain recombines TRBV18 with TRBJ1-6; 7 nucleotides align to TRBD1. The CDR3 loop spans 15 amino acids. Germline V gene data show CDR1 as KGHSH and CDR2 as LQKENI. With 3 bases clipped from V and 7 bases from J, the junction kept 6 bases outside the gene matches.